The 26 T cell receptor beta chains presented below share a single source sample, sequenced in a study of shared clonotypes between healthy human individuals. Generated by immunoSEQ multiplex PCR, the TCRdb table keeps only in-frame clones and is missing some. The sample yields about 2.4 million clones, 93% seen once. Sequencing input: naive CD4+ T cells from PBMCs. Subset defined: CD45RA+ positively selected. These receptors all stem from a man between 18 and 29 years old in good health. Some clones in this sample may be carry-over from other donors' samples.

This chain links TRBV19 with TRBJ2-1; TRBD1 might be the D (6 bases). Germline V gene sequence: CDR1 LNHDA, CDR2 SQIVND (reference sequence). The V gene lost 7 bases and the J gene lost 2 bases, with 15 bases spanning the gap. The CDR3 contains 15 residues. The CDR3 sequence is CASTRGTMPYNEQFF. The CDR3 coding sequence is TGTGCCAGTACCCGAGGGACAATGCCCTACAATGAGCAGTTCTTC.

This chain connects TRBV2 to TRBJ2-5, with D hard to call. V was cut by 3 bases and J by 4 bases, with 9 bases left in between. The CDR3 consists of 13 residues. Per the germline V gene, CDR1 is SNHLY and CDR2 is FYNNEI. The CDR3 is CASSEYGLETQYF. The CDR3 DNA follows: TGTGCCAGCAGTGAGTACGGGCTAGAGACCCAGTACTTC.

The chain combines TRBV10-3 with TRBJ2-7; weak D call: TRBD1 (6 bases). Trimming removed 4 bases from V and 3 bases from J, with 13 bases in between. Per the germline V gene, CDR1 is ENHRY and CDR2 is SYGVKD. This CDR3 has 14 amino acids. The CDR3 here is CAISARDTGYEQYF. The CDR3 DNA follows: TGTGCCATCAGTGCCCGGGACACGGGCTACGAGCAGTACTTC.

The chain employs TRBV11-3 and TRBJ2-2, with D hard to call. Trimming removed 5 bases at V and 5 bases at J, with 6 bases between. The germline CDR1 and CDR2 sequences are SGHNT and YENEEA. This CDR3 comprises 12 residues. This CDR3 is CASSTGTGELFF. The CDR3 region has the DNA TGTGCCAGCAGCACCGGAACCGGGGAGCTGTTTTTT. The full variable domain, completed using reference TRBV11-3 and TRBJ2-2, is EAGVVQSPRYKIIEKKQPVAFWCNPISGHNTLYWYLQNLGQGPELLIRYENEEAVDDSQLPKDRFSAERLKGVDSTLKIQPAELGDSAVYLCASSTGTGELFFGEGSRLTVL.

This chain joins TRBV6-6 and TRBJ2-7; 9 nucleotides line up with TRBD1. CDR1 is MNHNY and CDR2 is SVGAGI in the germline V gene (reference sequence). Trimming at V came to 0 bases and at J to 3 bases, leaving 3 bases not matched to a gene. The CDR3 has 15 residues. The CDR3 loop reads CASSYSRTGDYEQYF. DNA for the CDR3: TGTGCCAGCAGTTACTCCAGGACAGGGGACTACGAGCAGTACTTC.

V usage is TRBV5-5 and J usage is TRBJ2-2; D is uncertain. This CDR3 is 16 amino acids long. V was clipped by 0 bases and J by 6 bases, with 15 bases between them. The germline V gene has CDR1 SGHKS and CDR2 YYEKEE (reference sequence). CDR3 amino acids: CASSLGPALVPGELFF. CDR3 bases: TGTGCCAGCAGCTTGGGTCCGGCACTGGTCCCCGGGGAGCTGTTTTTT.

The chain couples TRBV11-3 to TRBJ2-3; D unresolved. The CDR3 has 13 residues. Germline CDR1 SGHNT, CDR2 YENEEA. Trimming cost V 5 bases and J 1 base, with 7 bases left between them. The CDR3 loop reads CASSLSRTDTQYF. In DNA form, the CDR3 reads TGTGCCAGCAGCCTAAGTCGCACAGATACGCAGTATTTT.

V and J are TRBV19 and TRBJ2-1, with 16 nucleotides matching TRBD2. CDR1 and CDR2 from the germline V gene are LNHDA and SQIVND (reference sequence). The V and J ends lost 7 bases and 0 bases, in that order; junction bases with no gene match: 9. The CDR3 sequence is 19 residues long. The CDR3 protein is CASNHAGTSGRASYNEQFF. CDR3 in DNA: TGTGCCAGTAATCATGCCGGGACTAGCGGGAGGGCCTCCTACAATGAGCAGTTCTTC.

The rearrangement joins TRBV12-5 to TRBJ1-2; TRBD1 matches 7 bases. Per germline, CDR1 LGHNT and CDR2 FRNRAP. The CDR3 totals 15 residues. V lost 0 bases and J lost 8; bases outside the gene matches: 9. CDR3 amino acids: CASGLVSDRESGYTF. The DNA of the CDR3 is TGTGCTAGTGGTTTGGTAAGCGACAGGGAGAGCGGCTACACCTTC.

This chain connects TRBV7-2 to TRBJ1-3, with D possibly matching TRBD1 (6 bases). The CDR3 consists of 15 residues. Germline CDR1 reads SGHTA; CDR2 reads FQGNSA. Trimming left V 6 bases short and J 2 bases short, with 14 bases between. The CDR3 loop reads CASSPGHRAGNTIYF. The CDR3, as DNA: TGTGCCAGCAGTCCGGGGCACAGGGCTGGAAACACCATATATTTT.

The chain uses TRBV28 and TRBJ2-7; D uncertain. Germline CDR1 and CDR2: MDHEN and SYDVKM. V lost 4 bases, J lost 2 bases, and 9 bases lay in between. This CDR3 is built from 13 residues. The CDR3 nucleotides read TGTGCCAGCAGTTGGAACAGCCCCTACGAGCAGTACTTC. Amino acids: CASSWNSPYEQYF. Full variable domain (outside the CDR3, taken from reference TRBV28 and TRBJ2-7): DVKVTQSSRYLVKRTGEKVFLECVQDMDHENMFWYRQDPGLGLRLIYFSYDVKMKEKGDIPEGYSVSREKKERFSLILESASTNQTSMYLCASSWNSPYEQYFGPGTRLTVT.

A note on this clone: This CDR3 is also generated by other DNA sequences in the sample. The V call is TRBV27, the J call TRBJ2-1; D ambiguous. Deletions cut 2 bases from V and 9 bases from J, with 11 bases between. CDR1 and CDR2 (germline): MNHEY, SMNVEV (reference sequence). The CDR3 is 13 amino acids. This chain's CDR3 is CASSLSSGGEQFF. CDR3 sequence (DNA): TGTGCCAGCAGTTTAAGTTCCGGCGGTGAGCAGTTCTTC.

The chain is built from TRBV11-2 and TRBJ2-1; the match to TRBD1 covers 8 bases. The CDR3 length is 15 residues. Germline V gene data show CDR1 as SGHAT and CDR2 as FQNNGV. The ends lost 5 bases at V and 8 bases at J; junction bases unmatched: 11. Here the CDR3 reads CASSKSAGGWDEQFF. For the CDR3, the DNA is TGTGCCAGCAGCAAAAGCGCAGGGGGCTGGGATGAGCAGTTCTTC.

DNA for the CDR3: TGTGCCAGCAGTTTATTTTCAAGGGGAGTACAGAAAGAGACCCAGTACTTC. Protein sequence: CASSLFSRGVQKETQYF. V and J are TRBV27 and TRBJ2-5; D is possibly TRBD1 or TRBD2 (5 bases each). CDR1 and CDR2 from the germline V gene are MNHEY and SMNVEV (reference sequence). The CDR3 has 17 amino acids. The V end was cut by 1 base, the J end by 3 bases, with 18 bases between.

This rearrangement joins TRBV6-1 to TRBJ2-7; TRBD1 agrees at 11 bases. This CDR3 comprises 15 residues. The junction had 8 bases not matched to a gene; V was cut back by 7 bases and J by 3 bases. The germline V gene has CDR1 MNHNS and CDR2 SASEGT. DNA for the CDR3: TGTGCCAGCAAACTCGGGACAGGGGGGAGCTACGAGCAGTACTTC. Its translation: CASKLGTGGSYEQYF.

The gene calls are TRBV7-3 and TRBJ1-6; no firm D call. The CDR3 runs to 15 residues. Germline V gene lookup returns CDR1 SGHTA and CDR2 FQGTGA. The V and J ends lost 5 bases and 7 bases respectively, with 15 bases between them. CDR3 sequence (DNA): TGTGCCAGCAGCATACAACCTGGACCAAATTCACCCCTCCACTTT. It encodes CASSIQPGPNSPLHF.

This clone showed up just once. Additional DNA sequences in this sample encode the identical CDR3. The chain has TRBV7-3 and TRBJ2-3; tentatively, D is TRBD2 (5 bases). This CDR3 spans 12 amino acids. V dropped 5 bases and J dropped 6 bases, with 9 bases sitting between them. Germline V gene sequence: CDR1 SGHTA, CDR2 FQGTGA. CDR3 DNA: TGTGCCAGCAGCCCCACGGGGGATACGCAGTATTTT. This translates into CASSPTGDTQYF. Filled out from reference TRBV7-3 and TRBJ2-3, the complete variable domain reads GAGVSQTPSNKVTEKGKYVELRCDPISGHTALYWYRQSLGQGPEFLIYFQGTGAADDSGLPNDRFFAVRPEGSVSTLKIQRTERGDSAVYLCASSPTGDTQYFGPGTRLTVL.

The rearrangement joins TRBV6-5 to TRBJ2-2, with D perhaps given as TRBD1 or TRBD2 (6 bases each). V lost 8 bases to trimming and J lost 3 bases, with 13 bases between them. This CDR3 has 14 residues. Germline lookup yields CDR1 MNHEY and CDR2 SVGAGI. This chain's CDR3 is CASWRAGDTGELFF. In nucleotides, the CDR3 is TGTGCCAGCTGGAGGGCAGGGGACACCGGGGAGCTGTTTTTT.

This chain uses TRBV15 with TRBJ1-3; D ambiguous. The CDR3 length is 17 residues. The ends were cut back, 0 bases at V and 2 bases at J, with 14 bases in the middle. Per the germline V gene, CDR1 is LNHNV and CDR2 is YYDKDF (reference sequence). The CDR3 sequence is CATSRDFLFGAGNTIYF. Here the CDR3 DNA reads TGTGCCACCAGCAGAGATTTTTTGTTCGGAGCTGGAAACACCATATATTTT. The full variable domain, rest sourced from reference TRBV15 and TRBJ1-3, is DAMVIQNPRYQVTQFGKPVTLSCSQTLNHNVMYWYQQKSSQAPKLLFHYYDKDFNNEADTPDNFQSRRPNTSFCFLDIRSPGLGDTAMYLCATSRDFLFGAGNTIYFGEGSWLTVV.

About this clone itself: The same CDR3 is also encoded by other DNA sequences in this sample. The chain uses TRBV5-1 and TRBJ2-5; D gene ambiguous. V dropped 3 bases and J dropped 1 base, with 10 bases sitting between them. The CDR3 is 14 residues long. Germline CDR1 reads SGHRS; CDR2 reads YFSETQ. The CDR3 loop is CASSSPDGQETQYF. The CDR3 DNA reads as TGCGCCAGCAGCTCCCCAGACGGCCAAGAGACCCAGTACTTC. The full variable domain, rest sourced from reference TRBV5-1 and TRBJ2-5, is KAGVTQTPRYLIKTRGQQVTLSCSPISGHRSVSWYQQTPGQGLQFLFEYFSETQRNKGNFPGRFSGRQFSNSRSEMNVSTLELGDSALYLCASSSPDGQETQYFGPGTRLLVL.

This chain uses TRBV7-2 with TRBJ2-7, with TRBD1 identical over 12 bases. Germline values: CDR1 SGHTA, CDR2 FQGNSA. This CDR3 has 15 residues. J was trimmed by 6 bases and V by 1 base; bases with no gene match: 4. The CDR3 loop is CASSLGGDRGREQYF. The CDR3 DNA sequence: TGTGCCAGCAGCTTAGGAGGGGACAGGGGGCGCGAGCAGTACTTC.

The rearrangement uses TRBV2 and TRBJ1-1, with 8 nucleotides matching TRBD1. Unmatched junction bases numbered 12, after V lost 2 bases and J lost 1 base. Germline CDR1 reads SNHLY; CDR2 reads FYNNEI. The CDR3 runs to 18 residues. This CDR3 reads CASSEMGAGGVRNTEAFF. The CDR3 coding sequence is TGTGCCAGCAGTGAAATGGGAGCAGGGGGCGTCAGGAACACTGAAGCTTTCTTT.

The rearrangement links TRBV28 to TRBJ2-7, with 12 bases identical to TRBD2. Germline values: CDR1 MDHEN, CDR2 SYDVKM. V trimming: 6 bases; J trimming: 0 bases; junction bases outside the gene matches: 3. The CDR3 is 15 amino acids. The CDR3 coding sequence is TGTGCCAGCAGGCTACTAGCGGGGGGCTCCTACGAGCAGTACTTC. Translated, it gives CASRLLAGGSYEQYF.

This chain links TRBV6-5 with TRBJ1-2; 8 positions match TRBD1. The CDR3 loop spans 15 amino acids. Trimming at V came to 6 bases and at J to 0 bases, leaving 6 bases not matched to a gene. The germline gives CDR1 MNHEY, CDR2 SVGAGI. The chain's CDR3 is CASRGQGAANYGYTF. The DNA of the CDR3 is TGTGCCAGCAGAGGGCAGGGGGCCGCTAACTATGGCTACACCTTC.

The chain links TRBV25-1 to TRBJ2-5; D is unclear. The CDR3 has 13 amino acids. Trimming left V 3 bases short and J 9 bases short, with 14 bases between. CDR1 is MGHDK and CDR2 is SYGVNS in the germline V gene. DNA for the CDR3: TGTGCCAGCAGTGACCCCACGGGTGGGTCCCAGTACTTC. Translation gives CASSDPTGGSQYF.

The rearrangement uses TRBV6-5 and TRBJ1-1; the D gene is possibly TRBD1 (5 bases). V was pared by 4 bases and J by 2 bases, with 14 bases between. The CDR3 contains 15 residues. Germline V gives CDR1 MNHEY, CDR2 SVGAGI. The CDR3 sequence is CASSSIGTVNTEAFF. The CDR3 nucleotides read TGTGCCAGCAGTTCCATCGGGACGGTAAACACTGAAGCTTTCTTT.